These T cell receptor beta chains were read from a single sample in a study of cytomegalovirus exposure and HLA in healthy donors. TCRdb keeps only in-frame clones here, not all; method: immunoSEQ multiplex PCR. Of approximately 160,000 clones listed, over 70% are singletons. Sequenced: PBMCs. The origin of the receptors is a man between 25 and 39 years old in good health and CMV-seropositive. Each CDR3 is given with its conserved first and last residue. The order of the fields is J gene, clone size, D gene, V gene, CDR3 protein, CDR3 DNA. A D gene is named only where the DNA matches it firmly. Not all rows give a size; the values are once, few, many and, for expanded clones, a class.

J gene: TRBJ2-5; clone size: NA; D gene: TRBD1; V gene: TRBV30; CDR3 protein: CAWSRTGGSETQYF; CDR3 DNA: TGTGCCTGGAGTCGGACAGGGGGAAGCGAGACCCAGTACTTC
J gene: TRBJ2-5; clone size: NA; D gene: NA; V gene: TRBV11-1; CDR3 protein: CASSLDTQETQYF; CDR3 DNA: TGTGCCAGCAGCTTAGATACTCAAGAGACCCAGTACTTC
J gene: TRBJ1-3; clone size: NA; D gene: NA; V gene: TRBV7-8; CDR3 protein: CASSSQDSRNTIYF; CDR3 DNA: TGTGCCAGCAGCTCCCAGGACAGCCGAAACACCATATATTTT
J gene: TRBJ2-6; clone size: few; D gene: NA; V gene: TRBV6-1; CDR3 protein: CASSERAVSGANGLTF; CDR3 DNA: TGTGCCAGCAGTGAACGGGCAGTCTCTGGGGCCAACGGCCTGACTTTC
J gene: TRBJ2-5; clone size: NA; D gene: NA; V gene: TRBV7-2; CDR3 protein: CASSLTLETQYF; CDR3 DNA: TGTGCCAGCAGCTTAACTTTAGAGACCCAGTACTTC
J gene: TRBJ2-2; clone size: few; D gene: NA; V gene: TRBV14; CDR3 protein: CASSQGVTGVNTGELFF; CDR3 DNA: TGTGCCAGCAGCCAAGGGGTTACAGGCGTAAACACCGGGGAGCTGTTTTTT
J gene: TRBJ2-7; clone size: NA; D gene: TRBD1; V gene: TRBV27; CDR3 protein: CASSLSRTGGGEQYF; CDR3 DNA: TGTGCCAGCAGTTTATCCAGGACAGGGGGTGGCGAGCAGTACTTC
J gene: TRBJ2-2; clone size: NA; D gene: NA; V gene: TRBV12-2; CDR3 protein: CASRPLVGQGGRAGELFF; CDR3 DNA: TGTGCAAGTCGCCCCTTGGTGGGACAGGGGGGTAGGGCCGGGGAGCTGTTTTTT
J gene: TRBJ2-7; clone size: NA; D gene: NA; V gene: TRBV10-3; CDR3 protein: CAISDRVEEQYF; CDR3 DNA: TGTGCCATCAGTGACAGGGTGGAAGAGCAGTACTTC
J gene: TRBJ1-1; clone size: once; D gene: TRBD1; V gene: TRBV5-1; CDR3 protein: CASSLVQGATEAFF; CDR3 DNA: TGCGCCAGCAGCTTGGTACAGGGGGCGACTGAAGCTTTCTTT
J gene: TRBJ1-5; clone size: NA; D gene: NA; V gene: TRBV28; CDR3 protein: CASSLFRAVVQPQHF; CDR3 DNA: TGTGCCAGCAGTTTATTCAGGGCGGTGGTTCAGCCCCAGCATTTT
J gene: TRBJ2-3; clone size: NA; D gene: TRBD2; V gene: TRBV6-1; CDR3 protein: CASSEVGGGTDTQYF; CDR3 DNA: TGTGCCAGCAGTGAAGTTGGCGGGGGGACAGATACGCAGTATTTT
J gene: TRBJ1-5; clone size: NA; D gene: NA; V gene: TRBV7-2; CDR3 protein: CASSLGDSISNQPQHF; CDR3 DNA: TGTGCCAGCAGCTTAGGTGACAGCATCAGCAATCAGCCCCAGCATTTT
J gene: TRBJ1-1; clone size: few; D gene: TRBD1; V gene: TRBV28; CDR3 protein: CASSSFPGQGLF; CDR3 DNA: TGTGCCAGCAGTTCATTCCCGGGACAGGGTCTCTTT
J gene: TRBJ2-7; clone size: NA; D gene: NA; V gene: TRBV7-6; CDR3 protein: CASSPTSEGARTYEQYF; CDR3 DNA: TGTGCCAGCAGCCCCACCTCCGAGGGAGCGAGAACCTACGAGCAGTACTTC
J gene: TRBJ1-1; clone size: NA; D gene: NA; V gene: TRBV9; CDR3 protein: CASSPQTGRGTEAFF; CDR3 DNA: TGTGCCAGCAGCCCACAAACGGGCCGCGGGACTGAAGCTTTCTTT
J gene: TRBJ1-2; clone size: NA; D gene: NA; V gene: TRBV9; CDR3 protein: CASSPRSGAGVYGYTF; CDR3 DNA: TGTGCCAGCAGCCCCCGGTCCGGGGCGGGAGTGTACGGCTACACCTTC
J gene: TRBJ2-3; clone size: NA; D gene: TRBD2; V gene: TRBV13; CDR3 protein: CASSLGGRGGHTDTQYF; CDR3 DNA: TGTGCCAGCAGCTTAGGGGGCCGGGGGGGACACACAGATACGCAGTATTTT
J gene: TRBJ2-7; clone size: NA; D gene: TRBD2; V gene: TRBV19; CDR3 protein: CASSSWTSASYEQYF; CDR3 DNA: TGTGCCAGTAGTAGTTGGACTAGCGCTTCCTACGAGCAGTACTTC
J gene: TRBJ1-2; clone size: NA; D gene: TRBD1; V gene: TRBV9; CDR3 protein: CASSVETLGTVTYNYGYTF; CDR3 DNA: TGTGCCAGCAGCGTAGAAACGTTGGGGACAGTCACTTACAACTATGGCTACACCTTC
J gene: TRBJ2-5; clone size: NA; D gene: TRBD2; V gene: TRBV27; CDR3 protein: CASSPLRLAGGRETQYF; CDR3 DNA: TGTGCCAGCAGTCCACTCCGACTAGCGGGAGGGCGAGAGACCCAGTACTTC
J gene: TRBJ2-7; clone size: NA; D gene: NA; V gene: TRBV27; CDR3 protein: CASSVREPYEQYF; CDR3 DNA: TGTGCCAGCAGTGTACGGGAACCCTACGAGCAGTACTTC
J gene: TRBJ1-3; clone size: NA; D gene: NA; V gene: TRBV7-2; CDR3 protein: CASSLVAQSSGNTIYF; CDR3 DNA: TGTGCCAGCAGCTTAGTTGCACAGAGCTCTGGAAACACCATATATTTT
J gene: TRBJ2-5; clone size: NA; D gene: NA; V gene: TRBV4-1; CDR3 protein: CASSQEGETGYQETQYF; CDR3 DNA: TGCGCCAGCAGCCAAGAAGGTGAGACAGGATACCAAGAGACCCAGTACTTC
J gene: TRBJ2-7; clone size: NA; D gene: NA; V gene: TRBV11-2; CDR3 protein: CASSSPLTGAYEQYF; CDR3 DNA: TGTGCCAGCAGCTCGCCACTGACAGGTGCCTACGAGCAGTACTTC
J gene: TRBJ2-3; clone size: NA; D gene: TRBD2; V gene: TRBV27; CDR3 protein: CASTMGTSGRDTQYF; CDR3 DNA: TGTGCCAGCACCATGGGGACTAGCGGGAGAGATACGCAGTATTTT
J gene: TRBJ2-3; clone size: NA; D gene: TRBD2; V gene: TRBV9; CDR3 protein: CASSPSGGAGVDTQYF; CDR3 DNA: TGTGCCAGCAGCCCCAGCGGGGGGGCTGGGGTAGATACGCAGTATTTT
J gene: TRBJ1-3; clone size: NA; D gene: NA; V gene: TRBV15; CDR3 protein: CATSRVGGLSGNTIYF; CDR3 DNA: TGTGCCACCAGCAGAGTCGGGGGGCTGTCTGGAAACACCATATATTTT
J gene: TRBJ2-7; clone size: NA; D gene: NA; V gene: TRBV2; CDR3 protein: CASSEQGFSYEQYF; CDR3 DNA: TGTGCCAGCAGTGAACAGGGGTTCTCCTACGAGCAGTACTTC
J gene: TRBJ2-7; clone size: NA; D gene: NA; V gene: TRBV12-5; CDR3 protein: CASGLVSSYEQYF; CDR3 DNA: TGTGCTAGTGGTTTGGTATCCTCCTACGAGCAGTACTTC
J gene: TRBJ2-1; clone size: NA; D gene: TRBD2; V gene: TRBV2; CDR3 protein: CASRRTPGGNEQFF; CDR3 DNA: TGTGCCAGCAGGCGTACTCCGGGGGGCAATGAGCAGTTCTTC
J gene: TRBJ2-5; clone size: NA; D gene: TRBD2; V gene: TRBV4-1; CDR3 protein: CASSQEAGEETQYF; CDR3 DNA: TGCGCCAGCAGCCAAGAGGCGGGGGAAGAGACCCAGTACTTC
J gene: TRBJ1-1; clone size: NA; D gene: TRBD1; V gene: TRBV5-6; CDR3 protein: CASSSGTGEGTEAFF; CDR3 DNA: TGTGCCAGCAGCAGCGGGACAGGGGAGGGCACTGAAGCTTTCTTT
J gene: TRBJ1-1; clone size: NA; D gene: NA; V gene: TRBV21-1; CDR3 protein: CANRPRTGSNSNTEAFF; CDR3 DNA: TGTGCCAACAGACCCAGGACAGGGTCAAACTCAAACACTGAAGCTTTCTTT
J gene: TRBJ1-1; clone size: NA; D gene: TRBD1; V gene: TRBV19; CDR3 protein: CASTLLGTANTEAFF; CDR3 DNA: TGTGCCAGTACCCTCTTAGGGACAGCTAACACTGAAGCTTTCTTT
J gene: TRBJ2-7; clone size: once; D gene: NA; V gene: TRBV29-1; CDR3 protein: CSVEETRGTYEQYF; CDR3 DNA: TGCAGCGTTGAAGAGACAAGGGGCACCTACGAGCAGTACTTC
J gene: TRBJ1-5; clone size: NA; D gene: TRBD1; V gene: TRBV19; CDR3 protein: CASMGQGTWPQHF; CDR3 DNA: TGTGCCAGTATGGGACAGGGAACTTGGCCCCAGCATTTT
J gene: TRBJ1-2; clone size: NA; D gene: NA; V gene: TRBV5-6; CDR3 protein: CASSRQDLYGYTF; CDR3 DNA: TGTGCCAGCAGCCGACAGGACCTCTATGGCTACACCTTC
J gene: TRBJ2-1; clone size: NA; D gene: NA; V gene: TRBV25-1; CDR3 protein: CASSEYVAGVEQFF; CDR3 DNA: TGTGCCAGCAGTGAATATGTGGCAGGGGTTGAGCAGTTCTTC
J gene: TRBJ2-3; clone size: NA; D gene: NA; V gene: TRBV12-5; CDR3 protein: CASGLVLKTDTQYF; CDR3 DNA: TGTGCTAGTGGTTTGGTACTGAAAACAGATACGCAGTATTTT
J gene: TRBJ2-7; clone size: NA; D gene: TRBD2; V gene: TRBV30; CDR3 protein: CAWSASGSLSYEQYF; CDR3 DNA: TGTGCCTGGAGTGCTAGCGGGAGTCTCTCCTACGAGCAGTACTTC
J gene: TRBJ1-2; clone size: NA; D gene: NA; V gene: TRBV19; CDR3 protein: CASKWIQSEGYTF; CDR3 DNA: TGTGCCAGTAAATGGATACAAAGCGAGGGCTACACCTTC
J gene: TRBJ2-1; clone size: NA; D gene: NA; V gene: TRBV5-8; CDR3 protein: CASSLEWTQNEQFF; CDR3 DNA: TGTGCCAGCAGCTTGGAATGGACTCAGAATGAGCAGTTCTTC
J gene: TRBJ2-5; clone size: NA; D gene: TRBD2; V gene: TRBV5-5; CDR3 protein: CASSPRTSGGLTQYF; CDR3 DNA: TGTGCCAGCAGCCCGCGGACTAGCGGGGGGTTGACCCAGTACTTC
J gene: TRBJ2-4; clone size: NA; D gene: TRBD2; V gene: TRBV2; CDR3 protein: CASRRLAGESIQYF; CDR3 DNA: TGTGCCAGCAGGAGACTAGCGGGGGAGAGCATTCAGTACTTC
J gene: TRBJ1-2; clone size: NA; D gene: NA; V gene: TRBV2; CDR3 protein: CASSVGVIYGYTF; CDR3 DNA: TGTGCCAGCAGTGTAGGAGTGATCTATGGCTACACCTTC
J gene: TRBJ2-1; clone size: NA; D gene: NA; V gene: TRBV11-2; CDR3 protein: CASSFPTGNEQFF; CDR3 DNA: TGTGCCAGCAGCTTCCCGACGGGGAATGAGCAGTTCTTC
J gene: TRBJ1-4; clone size: NA; D gene: TRBD1; V gene: TRBV4-1; CDR3 protein: CASSQGRPGGAEKLFF; CDR3 DNA: TGCGCCAGCAGCCAGGGACGGCCAGGGGGCGCAGAAAAACTGTTTTTT
J gene: TRBJ1-2; clone size: NA; D gene: NA; V gene: TRBV7-2; CDR3 protein: CASSLAGGLGYTF; CDR3 DNA: TGTGCCAGCAGCTTAGCTGGGGGCCTTGGCTACACCTTC
J gene: TRBJ1-2; clone size: NA; D gene: NA; V gene: TRBV6-5; CDR3 protein: CASSNSPSSYTF; CDR3 DNA: TGTGCCAGCAGCAACAGCCCATCCAGCTACACCTTC
J gene: TRBJ1-5; clone size: NA; D gene: TRBD1; V gene: TRBV28; CDR3 protein: CASSSGGQVSNQPQHF; CDR3 DNA: TGTGCCAGCAGTTCGGGGGGACAGGTTAGCAATCAGCCCCAGCATTTT
J gene: TRBJ1-5; clone size: NA; D gene: NA; V gene: TRBV6-5; CDR3 protein: CASSQQYQPQHF; CDR3 DNA: TGTGCCAGCAGTCAACAATATCAGCCCCAGCATTTT
J gene: TRBJ1-1; clone size: NA; D gene: NA; V gene: TRBV2; CDR3 protein: CASNRVNTEAFF; CDR3 DNA: TGTGCCAGCAACAGGGTGAACACTGAAGCTTTCTTT
J gene: TRBJ2-2; clone size: once; D gene: NA; V gene: TRBV30; CDR3 protein: CAWDASHGGELFF; CDR3 DNA: TGTGCCTGGGACGCTAGCCACGGCGGGGAGCTGTTTTTT
J gene: TRBJ1-5; clone size: NA; D gene: NA; V gene: TRBV6-1; CDR3 protein: CASSAPREGSNQPQHF; CDR3 DNA: TGTGCCAGCAGTGCCCCACGGGAGGGTAGCAATCAGCCCCAGCATTTT
J gene: TRBJ1-4; clone size: NA; D gene: NA; V gene: TRBV28; CDR3 protein: CASRQKAGGTGILGEKLFF; CDR3 DNA: TGTGCCAGCAGGCAAAAGGCAGGCGGTACAGGGATCTTGGGTGAAAAACTGTTTTTT
J gene: TRBJ1-5; clone size: NA; D gene: NA; V gene: TRBV7-2; CDR3 protein: CASSLDWNQPQHF; CDR3 DNA: TGTGCCAGCAGCTTGGACTGGAATCAGCCCCAGCATTTT
J gene: TRBJ2-7; clone size: NA; D gene: NA; V gene: TRBV2; CDR3 protein: CASSNSRVNEQYF; CDR3 DNA: TGTGCCAGCTCTAACTCCCGGGTCAACGAGCAGTACTTC
J gene: TRBJ1-6; clone size: once; D gene: TRBD1; V gene: TRBV7-9; CDR3 protein: CASSRDRANSPLHF; CDR3 DNA: TGTGCCAGCAGCCGCGACAGGGCTAATTCACCCCTCCACTTT